The clone carrying this TCR beta chain appeared many times. The germline V gene has CDR1 SGHTA and CDR2 FQGNSA. This CDR3 is 13 amino acids long. V was trimmed by 0 bases and J by 8 bases, leaving 8 bases between them. As to time point: newly diagnosed GD, antithyroid drugs for less than 3 months. TCR sequences were obtained from RNA taken from PBMCs. The record originates from a study of regulatory T cells in long-lasting Graves disease. The authors built TCR beta libraries using iRepertoire HTBI primers and Arm-PCR of CDR3 regions. MiXCR, applied by TCRdb to the multiplex PCR reads, yields one record per CDR3 protein. In the table there are under 300,000 distinct CDR3 sequences, around 17% of which are singletons.

This TCR was sampled from a female donor with Graves disease. The rearrangement links TRBV7-2 to TRBJ2-1; D remains ambiguous. The specimen was peripheral blood mononuclear cells (PBMCs), collected at new diagnosis, from a patient treated with antithyroid drugs. CDR3 sequence: CASSLAPRDEQFF. In DNA form, the CDR3 reads TGTGCCAGCAGCTTAGCTCCTAGGGATGAGCAGTTCTTC.